One and the same sample provided the 25 T cell receptor beta chains below, sequenced in a study of T cells in Graves' hyperthyroidism and ophthalmopathy. Template material for amplifying TCR beta CDR3 regions consisted of RNA transcripts. RT-PCR in the first round (using the HTBI primer set) targeted the TCR CDR3. From the multiplex PCR reads, TCRdb called clonotypes with MiXCR, one entry per CDR3 protein. The repertoire consists of around 200,000 distinct CDR3 sequences, with 15% to 20% occurring once and the leading ten covering 25% to 30%. Sequenced input: blood. The receptor source for this set is a woman in her forties or fifties with Graves' hyperthyroidism.

This clonotype was observed many times. The chain couples TRBV2 to TRBJ1-3, with D uncertain. V was shortened by 1 base and J by 7 bases, with 2 bases between the two germline ends. Germline V lookup: CDR1 SNHLY, CDR2 FYNNEI. CDR3 length equals 11 residues. The CDR3 loop reads CASSEGNTIYF. In nucleotides, the CDR3 is TGTGCCAGCAGTGAAGGGAACACCATATATTTT.

This clonotype was counted at least ten times. V is TRBV3-1 and J is TRBJ1-3; no reliable D call. From germline, CDR1 is LGHDT and CDR2 YNNKEL (reference sequence). V shed 0 bases and J shed 0 bases, with 6 bases lying between them. The CDR3 runs 15 residues. The DNA of the CDR3 is TGTGCCAGCAGCCAAGATAGCAACTCTGGAAACACCATATATTTT. It codes for CASSQDSNSGNTIYF.

This clonotype occurred many times. V usage is TRBV6-2 or TRBV6-3 and J usage is TRBJ1-5, with D perhaps TRBD1 (5 bases). Deletions cut 5 bases from V and 2 bases from J, with 19 bases between. Germline V gene sequence: CDR1 MNHEY, CDR2 SVGEGT. The CDR3 is made up of 17 amino acids. CDR3 bases: TGTGCCAGCAGTCCCCAATGGGGGACCTCGGGCAATCAGCCCCAGCATTTT. This encodes CASSPQWGTSGNQPQHF.

The V call is TRBV9, the J call TRBJ1-3, with TRBD1 identical over 7 bases. This CDR3 is 17 amino acids long. Unmatched junction bases numbered 6, after V lost 0 bases and J lost 0 bases. CDR1 and CDR2 (germline): SGDLS, YYNGEE. The DNA of the CDR3 is TGTGCCAGCAGCGTAGGTGGAGGGGGCTACTCTGGAAACACCATATATTTT. Amino acid sequence: CASSVGGGGYSGNTIYF.

This rearrangement joins TRBV7-9 to TRBJ2-2, with TRBD2 identical over 8 bases. This CDR3 comprises 17 residues. CDR1 SEHNR and CDR2 FQNEAQ come from the germline V gene (reference sequence). The J segment lost 2 bases and the V segment lost 4 bases, leaving 9 bases of the junction unmatched. In nucleotides, the CDR3 is TGTGCCAGCAGCTCGATGGCGGGGGGTGCTAACACCGGGGAGCTGTTTTTT. Translated: CASSSMAGGANTGELFF.

This clonotype appeared many times. The chain couples TRBV5-1 to TRBJ2-2; no clear D gene. This CDR3 contains 14 residues. CDR1 and CDR2 from the germline V gene are SGHRS and YFSETQ. Trimming removed 7 bases from V and 0 bases from J, with 10 bases in between. CDR3 residues: CASFADPNTGELFF. CDR3 nucleotides: TGCGCCAGCTTTGCGGACCCGAACACCGGGGAGCTGTTTTTT.

This clonotype has a count of ten or more. The chain links TRBV6-1 to TRBJ1-5; possible D gene TRBD1, 6 bases. The CDR3 is made up of 14 amino acids. In germline, CDR1 is MNHNS, CDR2 SASEGT. V was pared by 6 bases and J by 3 bases, with 12 bases between. This CDR3 is CASSRGQYNQPQHF. Here the CDR3 DNA reads TGTGCCAGCAGCCGAGGACAGTACAATCAGCCCCAGCATTTT.

In this sample, this clonotype turned up many times. The chain uses TRBV20-1 and TRBJ1-1; D gene ambiguous. V lost 5 bases, J lost 2 bases, and 6 bases lay in between. The CDR3 contains 11 residues. Germline V gene data show CDR1 as DFQATT and CDR2 as SNEGSKA (reference sequence). The CDR3 here is CSASINTEAFF. In DNA form, the CDR3 reads TGCAGTGCTTCCATAAACACTGAAGCTTTCTTT.

This clonotype has at least ten counts. The chain carries TRBV12-3 or TRBV12-4 and TRBJ1-1; D might be TRBD1 (6 bases). The CDR3 runs 14 residues. The germline V and J ends were trimmed by 3 bases and 1 base, with 9 bases remaining between them. CDR3 sequence (DNA): TGTGCCAGCAGTTTCTCAGGGGAGAACACTGAAGCTTTCTTT. It yields the protein CASSFSGENTEAFF.

This clonotype was seen repeatedly, ten times or more. The chain uses TRBV28 and TRBJ1-1, with no clear D. CDR1 is MDHEN and CDR2 is SYDVKM in the germline V gene. The CDR3 extends over 14 amino acids. V dropped 0 bases and J dropped 1 base, with 6 bases sitting between them. CDR3 loop: CASSLWGKNTEAFF. The CDR3 DNA reads as TGTGCCAGCAGTTTATGGGGAAAGAACACTGAAGCTTTCTTT.

This chain joins TRBV28 and TRBJ1-5; 9 nucleotides align to TRBD1. CDR3 length: 17 residues. J was trimmed by 2 bases and V by 3 bases; bases with no gene match: 8. CDR1 and CDR2 from the germline V gene are MDHEN and SYDVKM. The CDR3 here is CASSFPGTGFRNQPQHF. CDR3 sequence (DNA): TGTGCCAGCAGTTTCCCCGGGACAGGGTTTCGCAATCAGCCCCAGCATTTT.

Many counts were recorded for this clonotype. The V and J genes are TRBV18 and TRBJ1-4, with D unclear. The CDR3 contains 16 residues. Germline lookup yields CDR1 KGHSH and CDR2 LQKENI. The germline V and J ends were trimmed by 1 base and 2 bases, with 11 bases remaining between them. CDR3 sequence reads: CASSPRVRATNEKLFF. CDR3 coding DNA: TGTGCCAGCTCACCACGTGTGAGGGCGACTAATGAAAAACTGTTTTTT.

The chain recombines TRBV20-1 with TRBJ1-3, with D possibly being TRBD1 (5 bases). The V gene lost 5 bases and the J gene lost 0 bases, with 11 bases spanning the gap. This CDR3 contains 14 residues. Germline CDR1 reads DFQATT; CDR2 reads SNEGSKA (reference sequence). In DNA form, the CDR3 reads TGCAGTGCTTCTGGGACGATCTCTGGAAACACCATATATTTT. It codes for CSASGTISGNTIYF.

This clonotype was recorded many times. J is TRBJ1-5 and V is TRBV3-1; TRBD1 matches at 7 bases. The germline gives CDR1 LGHDT, CDR2 YNNKEL (reference sequence). CDR3 length equals 14 residues. CDR3 DNA sequence: TGTGCTAGCGGTGCAGGGGGGAGCAATCAGCCCCAGCATTTT. This translates into CASGAGGSNQPQHF.

The gene calls are TRBV28 and TRBJ1-1; 7 bases line up with TRBD1. This CDR3 is 16 amino acids long. The J segment lost 1 base and the V segment lost 2 bases, leaving 7 bases of the junction unmatched. Looked up from germline, CDR1 is MDHEN and CDR2 is SYDVKM. The CDR3 loop is CASSLGTAGQNTEAFF. The CDR3 nucleotides read TGTGCCAGCAGTTTAGGGACAGCGGGTCAGAACACTGAAGCTTTCTTT.

The chain is built from TRBV7-9 and TRBJ2-6; the D gene is possibly TRBD1 (5 bases). CDR1 and CDR2 (germline): SEHNR, FQNEAQ (reference sequence). V gave up 5 bases and J gave up 1 base, with 9 bases separating them. The CDR3 is 15 residues long. DNA of the CDR3: TGTGCCAGCAGCACGACAGTATCTGGGGCCAACGTCCTGACTTTC. It yields the protein CASSTTVSGANVLTF.

This clonotype was found a few times. Compared with germline, one end of the junction differs, possibly owing to a read error. The rearrangement joins TRBV7-7 to TRBJ2-2; 8 bases align to TRBD2. This CDR3 contains 15 residues. Germline CDR1 reads SSHAT; CDR2 reads FNYEAQ (reference sequence). CDR3 sequence reads: CASRRGVANTGELFF. DNA for the CDR3: TGTGCTAGCAGGCGGGGGGTCGCGAACACCGGGGAGCTGTTTTTT.

This clonotype was seen more than once but under ten times. The chain joins TRBV18 to TRBJ1-4, with D maybe TRBD1 (6 bases). From germline, CDR1 is KGHSH and CDR2 LQKENI. The CDR3 is 17 residues long. The V gene lost 5 bases and the J gene lost 0 bases, with 16 bases spanning the gap. This chain's CDR3 is CASSRSGAGATNEKLFF. CDR3 bases: TGTGCCAGCTCAAGGTCGGGGGCCGGTGCAACTAATGAAAAACTGTTTTTT.

This clonotype was seen just once. The chain links TRBV9 to TRBJ1-6; D is ambiguous. This CDR3 contains 15 residues. The germline V gene has CDR1 SGDLS and CDR2 YYNGEE. V shed 3 bases and J shed 7 bases, with 14 bases lying between them. The CDR3 DNA sequence: TGTGCCAGCAGCGAAAGATCGTCGCACAATTCACCCCTCCACTTT. Encoded protein: CASSERSSHNSPLHF.

This clonotype was counted ten times or more. The chain is built from TRBV12-3 or TRBV12-4 and TRBJ1-2; the match to TRBD1 covers 8 bases. J lost 8 bases, V lost 7 bases, and 9 bases had no gene match. The CDR3 contains 13 residues. The CDR3, as DNA: TGTGCCAGCACCGTCCAGGGGGCGCGGGGCTACACCTTC. Protein: CASTVQGARGYTF.

This clonotype was detected ten times or more. The V and J genes are TRBV20-1 and TRBJ1-6; no reliable D call. From germline, CDR1 is DFQATT and CDR2 SNEGSKA (reference sequence). V lost 0 bases and J lost 0, with 9 bases in between. There are 16 residues in the CDR3. CDR3 bases: TGCAGTGCTAGAGAGGCTGGGAGCTCCTATAATTCACCCCTCCACTTT. Translation: CSAREAGSSYNSPLHF.

This clonotype was counted at least ten times. The chain couples TRBV5-1 to TRBJ1-1; the D gene is possibly TRBD1 (5 bases). Trimming cost V 1 base and J 0 bases, with 10 bases left between them. The germline CDR1 and CDR2 sequences are SGHRS and YFSETQ. There are 15 residues in the CDR3. The CDR3 loop is CASSLYAGLNTEAFF. For the CDR3, the DNA is TGCGCCAGCAGCTTGTATGCAGGGTTGAACACTGAAGCTTTCTTT. Complete variable domain (other parts from reference TRBV5-1 and TRBJ1-1): KAGVTQTPRYLIKTRGQQVTLSCSPISGHRSVSWYQQTPGQGLQFLFEYFSETQRNKGNFPGRFSGRQFSNSRSEMNVSTLELGDSALYLCASSLYAGLNTEAFFGQGTRLTVV.

The chain links TRBV7-2 to TRBJ1-1; D is unclear. Deletions cut 3 bases from V and 9 bases from J, with 11 bases between. The germline gives CDR1 SGHTA, CDR2 FQGNSA. The CDR3 runs to 12 residues. The CDR3 nucleotides read TGTGCCAGCAGCTTCGTGGGTGGGAAAGCTTTCTTT. It codes for CASSFVGGKAFF.

Ten or more counts support this clonotype. This chain links TRBV6-1 with TRBJ1-4, with D maybe TRBD1 (6 bases). This CDR3 has 14 residues. The germline V gene encodes CDR1 MNHNS and CDR2 SASEGT. V was shortened by 9 bases and J by 3 bases, with 14 bases between the two germline ends. The CDR3 DNA reads TGTGCCAGTTCCTTGGCAGGGGCTAATGAAAAACTGTTTTTT. Translation gives CASSLAGANEKLFF.

The rearrangement joins TRBV3-1 to TRBJ1-2; D is uncertain. The length of the CDR3 is 13 residues. The ends were cut back, 1 base at V and 3 bases at J, with 6 bases in the middle. Looked up from germline, CDR1 is LGHDT and CDR2 is YNNKEL (reference sequence). DNA of the CDR3: TGTGCCAGCAGCCAAGGCGGATACTATGGCTACACCTTC. It yields the protein CASSQGGYYGYTF.